The 15 T cell receptor beta chains below come from one sample, sequenced in a study of blood T cells in healthy people across ages (dated by TCRdb to about 2015). Library preparation was by 5' RACE. For sequencing, an Illumina HiSeq 2500 was employed. The second PCR ran for roughly 7 to 11 cycles and used a J-beta primer mix along with a sample-barcoded 5' primer. The public sequencing data were trimmed at Q25 with fastp and processed into clonotypes with MiXCR by TCRdb, which kept only in-frame beta chains. Every entry covers one CDR3 protein and lists the most common genes and DNA from its rows. The sample table records roughly 800,000 distinct CDR3 sequences; 58% of these occur just once. The ten largest account for roughly 22% of the sample. Sequencing was carried out using blood. The receptors were gathered from a young man in good health.

In this sample, this clonotype turned up a few times. This sequence joins TRBV7-2 and TRBJ2-5; tentatively, D is TRBD2 (5 bases). CDR3 length: 14 residues. Trimming pared 5 bases from V and 5 bases from J, leaving 15 bases between. Germline CDR1 and CDR2: SGHTA and FQGNSA. This chain's CDR3 is CASSRTEVMETQYF. CDR3 in DNA: TGTGCCAGCAGCCGCACGGAGGTTATGGAGACCCAGTACTTC.

V usage is TRBV5-1 and J usage is TRBJ1-5; 7 bases map to TRBD1. Trimming at V came to 4 bases and at J to 6 bases, leaving 7 bases not matched to a gene. The CDR3 extends over 14 amino acids. Germline CDR1 reads SGHRS; CDR2 reads YFSETQ. Here the CDR3 DNA reads TGCGCCAGCAGCCTCCGACAGGGCGGTCAGCCCCAGCATTTT. As protein: CASSLRQGGQPQHF.

In this sample, this clonotype turned up a few times. J is TRBJ2-7 and V is TRBV5-1, with 11 bases aligning to TRBD1. The germline CDR1 and CDR2 sequences are SGHRS and YFSETQ. The V segment lost 4 bases and the J segment 2 bases; nucleotides outside the gene matches: 5. The CDR3 sequence is 15 residues long. The CDR3 here is CASSVGTGGTYEQYF. CDR3 sequence (DNA): TGCGCCAGCAGCGTAGGGACAGGGGGTACCTACGAGCAGTACTTC.

The chain links TRBV15 to TRBJ2-1; 13 bases fit TRBD2. Germline CDR1 is LNHNV and CDR2 is YYDKDF (reference sequence). J lost 5 bases, V lost 2 bases, and 6 bases had no gene match. This CDR3 spans 17 amino acids. Here the CDR3 DNA reads TGTGCCACCAGCAGAACTAGCGGGAGGGTATTCGACAATGAGCAGTTCTTC. It specifies CATSRTSGRVFDNEQFF.

The V call is TRBV12-3 or TRBV12-4, the J call TRBJ2-3, with a weak D call TRBD2 (5 bases). The CDR3 spans 17 residues. V gave up 6 bases and J gave up 3 bases, with 22 bases separating them. CDR3 amino acids: CASSPPQWRRGTDTQYF. Here the CDR3 DNA reads TGTGCCAGCAGCCCCCCCCAATGGAGGCGCGGGACAGATACGCAGTATTTT.

The chain recombines TRBV12-3 or TRBV12-4 with TRBJ1-2; 8 bases line up with TRBD1. The V and J ends lost 7 bases and 5 bases, in that order; junction bases with no gene match: 9. The CDR3 runs 14 residues. The DNA for the CDR3 is TGTGCCAGCATCCCCCCGGGGACAGGTTATGGCTACACCTTC. Protein: CASIPPGTGYGYTF.

This chain connects TRBV6-5 to TRBJ1-2; possibly TRBD1 for D (6 bases). The CDR3 covers 14 residues. Germline-derived CDR1 and CDR2 are MNHEY and SVGAGI. The V end lost 2 bases, the J end lost 7 bases, and 14 bases lay between the germline ends. The CDR3: CASSYGQGWLGYTF. The CDR3, as DNA: TGTGCCAGCAGTTACGGGCAGGGGTGGCTTGGCTACACCTTC.

This chain uses TRBV10-3 with TRBJ1-1, with D uncertain. The CDR3 extends over 15 amino acids. From germline, CDR1 is ENHRY and CDR2 SYGVKD. The V gene lost 0 bases and the J gene lost 4 bases, with 12 bases spanning the gap. DNA for the CDR3: TGTGCCATCAGTGAGTCAAGGAGGGAGGGCACTGAAGCTTTCTTT. It translates to CAISESRREGTEAFF.

This clonotype has ten or more counts. This chain links TRBV6-5 with TRBJ2-1, with D maybe TRBD1 (5 bases). Trimming removed 5 bases from V and 8 bases from J, with 19 bases in between. This CDR3 is built from 15 residues. Germline assignment: CDR1 MNHEY and CDR2 SVGAGI. The CDR3 nucleotides are TGTGCCAGCAGTCCCTTCGTGGGGCCCGTCTATGAGCAGTTCTTC. Encoded protein: CASSPFVGPVYEQFF.

Only one count was recorded for this clonotype. V is TRBV3-1 and J is TRBJ2-5; D is unclear. The CDR3 sequence is 15 residues long. Germline V gene sequence: CDR1 LGHDT, CDR2 YNNKEL (reference sequence). Trimming removed 1 base at V and 5 bases at J, with 14 bases between. Written as DNA, the CDR3 is TGTGCCAGCAGCCAAGGGCCCCACCCTGGGGAGACCCAGTACTTC. Amino acids: CASSQGPHPGETQYF.

This clonotype was detected a few times. At one end the junction does not follow the germline gene, possibly because of a read error. The rearrangement uses TRBV11-3 and TRBJ2-1; D not resolved. CDR3 size: 13 residues. Germline CDR1 SGHNT, CDR2 YENEEA. This CDR3 reads CVSSLDQGNEQFF. The CDR3 coding sequence is TGTGTCAGCAGCTTAGATCAAGGAAATGAGCAGTTCTTC.

The chain uses TRBV20-1 and TRBJ2-7; TRBD2 agrees at 11 bases. The CDR3 has 15 residues. CDR1 DFQATT and CDR2 SNEGSKA come from the germline V gene (reference sequence). V gave up 5 bases and J gave up 6 bases; unmatched junction bases: 12. The CDR3 bases are TGCAGTGCTTGGGATCCACTAGCGGGAGTTTGCGAGCAGTACTTC. Translating it yields CSAWDPLAGVCEQYF.

This clonotype was counted between two and nine times. The chain employs TRBV20-1 and TRBJ2-4; D remains ambiguous. The CDR3 runs to 15 residues. Trimming took 1 base from V and 13 from J, leaving 23 bases between them. Germline CDR1 reads DFQATT; CDR2 reads SNEGSKA (reference sequence). DNA for the CDR3: TGCAGTGCTAGAGCGTCGGGTTCCCTCGCTGGAAAGCAGTACTTC. It translates to CSARASGSLAGKQYF.

The rearrangement uses TRBV12-3 or TRBV12-4 and TRBJ2-7, with D perhaps TRBD1 or TRBD2 (5 bases each). The J call is in doubt because the DNA end fits TRBJ2-5 better. CDR3 length equals 14 residues. The CDR3 sequence is CASSSGTGSSTQYF. The CDR3 bases are TGTGCCAGCAGTTCCGGGACCGGTTCATCGACCCAGTACTTC.

The chain uses TRBV28 and TRBJ1-1; TRBD1 matches 10 bases. The CDR3 is 13 amino acids. CDR1 is MDHEN and CDR2 is SYDVKM in the germline V gene. V was clipped by 2 bases and J by 9 bases; unmatched bases: 3. The CDR3 loop is CASSLGDRGKAFF. CDR3 DNA: TGTGCCAGCAGTTTAGGGGACAGGGGAAAAGCTTTCTTT.